What follows are 27 T cell receptor beta chains derived from one specimen sequenced in a study of cytomegalovirus exposure and HLA in healthy donors. Sequencing was performed with immunoSEQ multiplex PCR; in TCRdb, only in-frame clones are kept and a portion is missing. This table has around 250,000 clones, nearly 90% appearing once. The sequenced sample consisted of PBMCs. These TCRs come from a woman aged 18-29 years in good health and CMV-seronegative.

The chain combines TRBV10-1 with TRBJ1-5; D unresolved. Trimming removed 8 bases from V and 1 base from J, with 9 bases in between. Germline CDR1 WNHNN, CDR2 SYGVQD (reference sequence). CDR3 length: 13 residues. The CDR3 DNA reads as TGCGCCAGCTCAGGTGGGAGCAATCAGCCCCAGCATTTT. Translating gives CASSGGSNQPQHF.

This clone was seen once. The V and J genes are TRBV18 and TRBJ1-4; D is uncertain. The V gene lost 3 bases and the J gene lost 2 bases, with 13 bases spanning the gap. Germline CDR1 is KGHSH and CDR2 is LQKENI. This CDR3 is built from 16 residues. CDR3 sequence reads: CASSPGRAVTNEKLFF. In nucleotides, the CDR3 is TGTGCCAGCTCACCGGGGAGAGCCGTGACTAATGAAAAACTGTTTTTT.

This rearrangement joins TRBV7-9 to TRBJ1-1; no firm D call. Trimming left V 4 bases short and J 3 bases short, with 15 bases between. The CDR3 totals 15 residues. Per the germline V gene, CDR1 is SEHNR and CDR2 is FQNEAQ (reference sequence). CDR3 sequence (DNA): TGTGCCAGCAGCTCAGCATCAGGTATGGACACTGAAGCTTTCTTT. Translating it yields CASSSASGMDTEAFF.

The chain has TRBV7-2 and TRBJ2-3, with 8 positions matching TRBD2. This CDR3 has 19 residues. CDR1 SGHTA and CDR2 FQGNSA come from the germline V gene. After removal of 2 bases from V and 0 bases from J, the junction contained 13 bases not matched to a gene. CDR3 coding DNA: TGTGCCAGCAGCTTACGTTCCGTGGCGGGGGGCCCTAGCACAGATACGCAGTATTTT. The encoded protein is CASSLRSVAGGPSTDTQYF. The full variable domain, rest sourced from reference TRBV7-2 and TRBJ2-3, is GAGVSQSPSNKVTEKGKDVELRCDPISGHTALYWYRQSLGQGLEFLIYFQGNSAPDKSGLPSDRFSAERTGGSVSTLTIQRTQQEDSAVYLCASSLRSVAGGPSTDTQYFGPGTRLTVL.

The chain uses TRBV4-3 and TRBJ2-1; 11 nucleotides align to TRBD2. V dropped 3 bases and J dropped 4; count of bases not matched to a gene: 8. The CDR3 has 17 amino acids. In germline, CDR1 is LGHNA, CDR2 YSLEER. This chain's CDR3 is CASSQKTGLAEYNEQFF. CDR3 DNA sequence: TGCGCCAGCAGCCAGAAAACGGGACTAGCGGAATACAATGAGCAGTTCTTC.

This clone is a singleton in its sample. The genes are TRBV4-1 and TRBJ2-1, with 12 positions matching TRBD2. The germline V gene encodes CDR1 MGHRA and CDR2 YSYEKL. Trimming at V came to 1 base and at J to 7 bases, leaving 11 bases not matched to a gene. The CDR3 contains 18 residues. The DNA for the CDR3 is TGCGCCAGCAGCCAAGTCGACCTGGGGCTAGCGGGGGGGAATGAGCAGTTCTTC. This gives the protein CASSQVDLGLAGGNEQFF.

This clone was detected once. This sequence joins TRBV7-8 and TRBJ2-7, with 8 bases identical to TRBD2. The germline gives CDR1 SGHVS, CDR2 FQNEAQ. V shed 1 base and J 2 bases; nucleotides not matched to a gene: 4. This CDR3 region has 15 residues. CDR3 nucleotides: TGTGCCAGCAGCTTAGGCGCGGGGGGCACCTACGAGCAGTACGTC. This codes for CASSLGAGGTYEQYV.

The rearrangement uses TRBV9 and TRBJ2-5; TRBD2 agrees at 14 bases. J was trimmed by 2 bases and V by 4 bases; bases with no gene match: 16. Germline V gene data show CDR1 as SGDLS and CDR2 as YYNGEE. This CDR3 is 20 amino acids long. CDR3 in amino acids: CASSPNPGTSGGQYQETQYF. The CDR3 nucleotides read TGTGCCAGCAGCCCCAACCCCGGGACTAGCGGGGGCCAGTATCAAGAGACCCAGTACTTC. Based on the CDR3 plus reference TRBV9 and TRBJ2-5, the full variable domain is DSGVTQTPKHLITATGQRVTLRCSPRSGDLSVYWYQQSLDQGLQFLIQYYNGEERAKGNILERFSAQQFPDLHSELNLSSLELGDSALYFCASSPNPGTSGGQYQETQYFGPGTRLLVL.

This clone was seen more than once but under ten times. The gene calls are TRBV30 and TRBJ2-5; possibly TRBD1 for D (5 bases). The ends were cut back, 0 bases at V and 5 bases at J, with 16 bases in the middle. CDR1 GTSNPN and CDR2 SVGIG come from the germline V gene (reference sequence). The CDR3 covers 15 residues. The CDR3 DNA reads as TGTGCCTGGAGTGTAATGGGCGGCAAGGGGGAGACCCAGTACTTC. It encodes CAWSVMGGKGETQYF.

The chain combines TRBV18 with TRBJ2-5; 11 bases match TRBD2. The CDR3 totals 16 residues. Germline V CDR1 and CDR2: KGHSH, LQKENI. The ends lost 3 bases at V and 3 bases at J; junction bases unmatched: 6. CDR3 nucleotide sequence: TGTGCCAGCTCACCTGTGACTAGCGGGGCAGAAGAGACCCAGTACTTC. As protein: CASSPVTSGAEETQYF.

CDR3 region: CAWSGGAETQYF. The CDR3 DNA is TGTGCCTGGAGCGGGGGGGCGGAGACCCAGTACTTC. This rearrangement joins TRBV30 to TRBJ2-5, with 8 bases matching TRBD2. The CDR3 runs to 12 residues. Germline CDR1 reads GTSNPN; CDR2 reads SVGIG (reference sequence). Losses at the gene ends were 3 bases for V and 5 bases for J; bases not matched to a gene: 2.

This chain links TRBV18 with TRBJ2-1; possibly TRBD1 for D (6 bases). CDR3 length equals 14 residues. Looked up from germline, CDR1 is KGHSH and CDR2 is LQKENI. Trimming took off 5 bases at V and 5 bases at J, with 13 bases between the two ends. CDR3 residues: CASSAGTINNEQFF. Here the CDR3 DNA reads TGTGCCAGCTCAGCCGGGACAATTAACAATGAGCAGTTCTTC.

V usage is TRBV4-3 and J usage is TRBJ1-6, with 7 bases aligning to TRBD1. The length of the CDR3 is 16 residues. CDR1 and CDR2 (germline): LGHNA, YSLEER. Trimming cost V 4 bases and J 5 bases; bases outside gene matches: 8. The CDR3 protein is CASSRQSGTDNSPLHF. The CDR3 region has the DNA TGCGCCAGCAGCCGCCAATCAGGGACAGATAATTCACCCCTCCACTTT.

This clone occurred once. The J gene is TRBJ2-7, the V gene TRBV10-3, with 11 bases identical to TRBD1. CDR3 length equals 14 residues. The J segment lost 4 bases and the V segment lost 5 bases, leaving 4 bases of the junction unmatched. CDR1 ENHRY and CDR2 SYGVKD come from the germline V gene. The CDR3: CAISQGTGGYEQYV. DNA of the CDR3: TGTGCCATCAGTCAAGGGACAGGGGGGTACGAGCAGTACGTC.

V usage is TRBV19 and J usage is TRBJ1-6; 8 positions match TRBD1. After removal of 7 bases from V and 10 bases from J, the junction contained 6 bases not matched to a gene. The germline gives CDR1 LNHDA, CDR2 SQIVND (reference sequence). CDR3 size: 13 residues. CDR3 nucleotides: TGTGCCAGTATGCAGACAGGGGACTCACCCCTCCACTTT. Translation: CASMQTGDSPLHF.

V is TRBV28 and J is TRBJ1-2; no reliable D call. The CDR3 has 15 amino acids. Trimming took off 10 bases at V and 0 bases at J, with 18 bases between the two ends. CDR1 and CDR2 from the germline V gene are MDHEN and SYDVKM. The CDR3 reads CAILSGYQPNYGYTF. The CDR3 DNA follows: TGTGCCATCCTATCGGGGTATCAACCTAACTATGGCTACACCTTC.

In this sample, this clone turned up once. The genes are TRBV4-3 and TRBJ2-3; D is unresolved. CDR1 is LGHNA, CDR2 YSLEER, per germline. This CDR3 has 16 residues. Trimming left V 1 base short and J 3 bases short, with 14 bases between. CDR3 DNA: TGCGCCAGCAGCCAAGTCCCCCCGACTCTTACAGATACGCAGTATTTT. This gives the protein CASSQVPPTLTDTQYF.

The chain recombines TRBV6-1 with TRBJ1-2, with 10 bases aligning to TRBD1. This CDR3 is 16 amino acids long. Germline CDR1 and CDR2: MNHNS and SASEGT. V shed 4 bases, J shed 6 bases, and the junction held 11 bases outside the gene matches. The CDR3 loop reads CASSVGQGVAADGYTF. For the CDR3, the DNA is TGTGCCAGCAGTGTCGGACAGGGGGTGGCCGCTGATGGCTACACCTTC.

J is TRBJ1-5 and V is TRBV25-1; perhaps TRBD1 as D (5 bases). Germline lookup yields CDR1 MGHDK and CDR2 SYGVNS. The CDR3 loop spans 14 amino acids. V was clipped by 6 bases and J by 2 bases, with 11 bases between them. CDR3 amino acids: CASSQGLGNQPQHF. The CDR3 coding sequence is TGTGCCAGCAGCCAGGGTTTGGGCAATCAGCCCCAGCATTTT.

The chain links TRBV11-2 to TRBJ2-1; 10 bases are a match to TRBD2. V dropped 2 bases and J dropped 5; count of bases not matched to a gene: 6. CDR1 SGHAT and CDR2 FQNNGV come from the germline V gene. The CDR3 has 16 amino acids. In nucleotides, the CDR3 is TGTGCCAGCAGCTTATTGTTAGCGGGGGGACACAATGAGCAGTTCTTC. Translating it yields CASSLLLAGGHNEQFF.

This chain uses TRBV6-5 with TRBJ2-3; 7 bases are shared with TRBD2. The ends lost 7 bases at V and 0 bases at J; junction bases unmatched: 4. CDR1 is MNHEY, CDR2 SVGAGI, per germline. The CDR3 sequence is 14 residues long. In DNA, the CDR3 is TGTGCCAGCACAGCGGGGCCTAGCACAGATACGCAGTATTTT. It is translated as CASTAGPSTDTQYF.

The chain carries TRBV30 and TRBJ2-1; 12 nucleotides agree with TRBD2. Germline CDR1 GTSNPN, CDR2 SVGIG (reference sequence). V shed 3 bases, J shed 8 bases, and the junction held 5 bases outside the gene matches. The CDR3 is made up of 14 amino acids. Here the CDR3 reads CAWSLAGGPYEQFF. The CDR3 DNA follows: TGTGCCTGGAGCCTAGCGGGGGGGCCCTATGAGCAGTTCTTC.

The CDR3 bases are TGTGCCATCAGTGAGTCGGGGAGGTGGGGCAATCAGCCCCAGCATTTT. Its translation: CAISESGRWGNQPQHF. The chain carries TRBV10-3 and TRBJ1-5; D ambiguous. CDR1 and CDR2 (germline): ENHRY, SYGVKD. CDR3 length equals 16 residues. V lost 0 bases, J lost 2 bases, and 11 bases lay in between.

Only one count was recorded for this clone. This chain connects TRBV11-2 to TRBJ1-3; TRBD1 matches at 10 bases. This CDR3 region has 16 residues. V was pared by 3 bases and J by 2 bases, with 4 bases of the junction left unmatched. CDR1 and CDR2 from the germline V gene are SGHAT and FQNNGV. CDR3 bases: TGTGCCAGCAGCTTGGGACAGGGGACTACTGGAAACACCATATATTTT. Translated, it gives CASSLGQGTTGNTIYF.

This sequence joins TRBV4-1 and TRBJ1-2; 7 bases map to TRBD1. Germline V gives CDR1 MGHRA, CDR2 YSYEKL. J was trimmed by 4 bases and V by 5 bases; bases with no gene match: 13. CDR3 size: 16 residues. CDR3 protein: CASSTKTGTAAYGYTF. CDR3 DNA sequence: TGCGCCAGCAGCACAAAAACCGGGACAGCCGCCTATGGCTACACCTTC.

This chain connects TRBV9 to TRBJ2-5; TRBD2 matches 14 bases. V lost 5 bases and J lost 4; bases outside the gene matches: 4. This CDR3 is built from 15 residues. Looked up from germline, CDR1 is SGDLS and CDR2 is YYNGEE. The CDR3 sequence is CASRAGLAGGETQYF. CDR3 sequence (DNA): TGTGCCAGCAGAGCTGGACTAGCGGGGGGAGAGACCCAGTACTTC.

This clone is a singleton in its sample. This chain uses TRBV5-1 with TRBJ1-4, with 9 bases lining up with TRBD1. The CDR3 length is 15 residues. Germline V CDR1 and CDR2: SGHRS, YFSETQ. J gave up 4 bases and V 4 bases, and 5 bases lay outside the gene matches. The CDR3 DNA reads as TGCGCCAGCAGCCTAATGGGACAGGGTAATGAAAAACTGTTTTTT. It encodes CASSLMGQGNEKLFF. The variable domain in full, completed from reference TRBV5-1 and TRBJ1-4, reads KAGVTQTPRYLIKTRGQQVTLSCSPISGHRSVSWYQQTPGQGLQFLFEYFSETQRNKGNFPGRFSGRQFSNSRSEMNVSTLELGDSALYLCASSLMGQGNEKLFFGSGTQLSVL.